The 3 T cell receptor beta chains in this list originate from one sample, sequenced in a study of TET2 disruption in CD19-targeted CAR T cells. The treatment here: autologous CTL019 cells: CD19 CAR with 4-1BB and CD3 zeta domains. The antigens these receptors bind are not known. The repertoire was sequenced with immunoSEQ multiplex PCR; TCRdb's copy has only in-frame clones and lacks some. Seen in this sample are fewer than 30,000 clones; the ten most common clones hold approximately 1.8%. The sequencing here drew on CD8- CAR+ T cells sorted from cultured blood T cells, taken for CD19 CAR T cell therapy. Indicated subset: CD8-negative CAR-positive T cells from the infusion product. The receptors come from a man between 70 and 80 years old with chronic lymphocytic leukemia.

In regard to this clone: Read sequence stops 3 residues before the CDR3 end, and the germline J gene provides the missing end. This chain uses TRBV6-1 with TRBJ1-4, with 7 bases aligning to TRBD1. The V gene end was trimmed by 2 bases and the J gene end by 7 bases; junction bases not matched to a gene: 7. CDR3 length equals 15 residues. CDR1 is MNHNS, CDR2 SASEGT, per germline. Partial CDR3 DNA: TGTGCCAGCAGTGAAACGACAGGGCAGGCTGAAAAA. This encodes CASSETTGQAEK. The full CDR3 reads CASSETTGQAEKLFF.

As concerns this clone: The read stops 3 residues short of the end of the CDR3; the missing end is completed from the germline J gene. The genes are TRBV5-1 and TRBJ2-3, with D possibly matching TRBD1 (5 bases). The germline V gene encodes CDR1 SGHRS and CDR2 YFSETQ. V was trimmed by 7 bases and J by 2 bases, leaving 11 bases between them. The CDR3 is made up of 13 amino acids. The CDR3 region is CASGRQLTDTQYF. Partial CDR3 DNA: TGCGCCAGCGGCAGACAGCTCACAGATACG. Full variable domain (rest looked up from reference TRBV5-1 and TRBJ2-3): KAGVTQTPRYLIKTRGQQVTLSCSPISGHRSVSWYQQTPGQGLQFLFEYFSETQRNKGNFPGRFSGRQFSNSRSEMNVSTLELGDSALYLCASGRQLTDTQYFGPGTRLTVL.

About this clone itself: The sequence runs out 3 residues before the end of the CDR3; the remainder is reconstructed from the germline J gene. The V and J genes are TRBV19 and TRBJ2-7; TRBD1 is a possible D gene (5 bases). Germline V lookup: CDR1 LNHDA, CDR2 SQIVND (reference sequence). This CDR3 is built from 14 residues. Trimming pared 5 bases from V and 0 bases from J, leaving 11 bases between. The CDR3 bases that were read are TGTGCCAGTAGTGGCGACAGTATCTCCTACGAG. Its translation is CASSGDSISYE. In full, the CDR3 is CASSGDSISYEQYF.